A single sample is the source of the 21 T cell receptor beta chains below, sequenced in a study of beta chain features in type 1 diabetes. Isolated RNA was reverse transcribed in full, so expressed TCRB transcripts were sequenced. Data came from immunoSEQ multiplex PCR; TCRdb stores just in-frame clones and leaves some out. Of approximately 170,000 clones in the sample, approximately 8.4% are singletons; the top ten hold 2% to 3%. Sequencing used central memory CD4+ T cells from blood. These receptors were collected from a woman aged 18-30 years in good health.

The table lists this clone with a few counts. This rearrangement joins TRBV7-9 to TRBJ1-1; D not certain. The CDR3 spans 13 residues. Germline V gives CDR1 SEHNR, CDR2 FQNEAQ (reference sequence). V was cut by 7 bases and J by 3 bases, with 12 bases left in between. CDR3 sequence reads: CASTFHSDTEAFF. DNA of the CDR3: TGTGCCAGCACCTTCCATAGCGACACTGAAGCTTTCTTT. The full variable domain, in which reference TRBV7-9 and TRBJ1-1 provide the parts outside the CDR3, is DTGVSQNPRHKITKRGQNVTFRCDPISEHNRLYWYRQTLGQGPEFLTYFQNEAQLEKSRLLSDRFSAERPKGSFSTLEIQRTEQGDSAMYLCASTFHSDTEAFFGQGTRLTVV.

A word on this clone: Other DNA sequences from this sample encode an identical CDR3 as well. V gene TRBV7-2 combines with J gene TRBJ2-5, with 8 bases that match TRBD2. CDR3 length: 14 residues. CDR1 SGHTA and CDR2 FQGNSA come from the germline V gene. Trimming at V came to 4 bases and at J to 5 bases, leaving 6 bases not matched to a gene. DNA for the CDR3: TGTGCCAGCAGCTCCGGGGGGGCAGGGGAGACCCAGTACTTC. Amino acid sequence: CASSSGGAGETQYF.

The chain is built from TRBV10-3 and TRBJ2-7; D remains ambiguous. Germline V gene sequence: CDR1 ENHRY, CDR2 SYGVKD. The CDR3 runs 15 residues. V was pared by 2 bases and J by 6 bases, with 17 bases between. CDR3 region: CAISEGPRAGPEQYF. The CDR3 coding sequence is TGTGCCATCAGTGAGGGCCCTCGAGCAGGTCCCGAGCAGTACTTC.

The rearrangement uses TRBV5-4 and TRBJ2-1; D is unclear. This CDR3 has 14 residues. Germline V gene data show CDR1 as SGHNT and CDR2 as YYREEE (reference sequence). Trimming removed 4 bases from V and 5 bases from J, with 13 bases in between. CDR3 residues: CASSQGDGDNEQFF. The CDR3 DNA reads TGTGCCAGCAGCCAAGGAGACGGAGACAATGAGCAGTTCTTC.

This clone has more than one count but fewer than ten. V is TRBV7-2 and J is TRBJ2-2, with D maybe TRBD2 (6 bases). This CDR3 has 15 amino acids. Per germline, CDR1 SGHTA and CDR2 FQGNSA. The V end was cut by 3 bases, the J end by 1 base, with 9 bases between. CDR3 nucleotide sequence: TGTGCCAGCAGCTTCGGACTAATGAACACCGGGGAGCTGTTTTTT. Its translation: CASSFGLMNTGELFF.

The V gene is TRBV9, the J gene TRBJ2-5, with D possibly matching TRBD2 (5 bases). The germline gives CDR1 SGDLS, CDR2 YYNGEE. This CDR3 spans 15 amino acids. V lost 0 bases and J lost 1, with 10 bases in between. CDR3 sequence: CASSVDIGVQETQYF. The CDR3 nucleotides read TGTGCCAGCAGCGTAGATATCGGGGTCCAAGAGACCCAGTACTTC.

This chain uses TRBV18 with TRBJ2-1; a possible D gene is TRBD1 (6 bases). From germline, CDR1 is KGHSH and CDR2 LQKENI. Trimming stripped 0 bases from V and 5 bases from J, with 11 bases between. The CDR3 is made up of 15 amino acids. The CDR3 spells CASSPPGARNNEQFF. The DNA of the CDR3 is TGTGCCAGCTCACCACCGGGGGCGAGGAACAATGAGCAGTTCTTC.

V and J are TRBV5-1 and TRBJ1-3; 8 bases align to TRBD1. The length of the CDR3 is 14 residues. Germline V lookup: CDR1 SGHRS, CDR2 YFSETQ. V lost 4 bases to trimming and J lost 3 bases; unmatched junction nucleotides: 3. CDR3 coding DNA: TGCGCCAGCAGCGGACAGGGCCATGGAAACACCATATATTTT. Translated: CASSGQGHGNTIYF.

This clone was found a few times. DNA for the CDR3: TGTGCCTGGGACCGAAGACAGGGGTCTGAAGCTTTCTTT. Translation: CAWDRRQGSEAFF. The chain recombines TRBV30 with TRBJ1-1, with 8 bases fitting TRBD1. Unmatched junction bases numbered 8, after V lost 5 bases and J lost 6 bases. This CDR3 contains 13 residues. The germline V gene encodes CDR1 GTSNPN and CDR2 SVGIG (reference sequence).

The CDR3 DNA is TGCAGCGCTGGACAGGGGGCCGGCGAGCAGTACTTC. This codes for CSAGQGAGEQYF. V and J are TRBV29-1 and TRBJ2-7; 11 bases fit TRBD1. Trimming cost V 7 bases and J 6 bases; bases outside gene matches: 5. Germline values: CDR1 SQVTM, CDR2 ANQGSEA. CDR3 size: 12 residues.

V gene TRBV11-2 combines with J gene TRBJ2-2; possible D gene TRBD1, 6 bases. This CDR3 region has 16 residues. V was shortened by 5 bases and J by 1 base, with 14 bases between the two germline ends. Germline V gives CDR1 SGHAT, CDR2 FQNNGV. CDR3 amino acids: CASSPQGTLNTGELFF. CDR3 DNA sequence: TGTGCCAGCAGCCCCCAGGGGACATTGAACACCGGGGAGCTGTTTTTT. The variable domain in full, completed from reference TRBV11-2 and TRBJ2-2, reads EAGVAQSPRYKIIEKRQSVAFWCNPISGHATLYWYQQILGQGPKLLIQFQNNGVVDDSQLPKDRFSAERLKGVDSTLKIQPAKLEDSAVYLCASSPQGTLNTGELFFGEGSRLTVL.

This chain links TRBV6-6 with TRBJ2-3; D is unclear. V dropped 6 bases and J dropped 5 bases, with 12 bases sitting between them. Germline assignment: CDR1 MNHNY and CDR2 SVGAGI (reference sequence). The CDR3 length is 13 residues. The CDR3 spells CASSPPRRDTQYF. For the CDR3, the DNA is TGTGCCAGCAGCCCCCCCCGGAGAGATACGCAGTATTTT.

This clone turned up a few times. This chain connects TRBV6-5 to TRBJ1-5, with TRBD1 matching 8 bases. The CDR3 contains 15 residues. Germline CDR1 and CDR2: MNHEY and SVGAGI. The V segment lost 6 bases and the J segment 7 bases; nucleotides outside the gene matches: 11. The DNA of the CDR3 is TGTGCCAGCAGCATAACCCGGACAGGGCGGCAGCCCCAGCATTTT. Protein product: CASSITRTGRQPQHF.

This chain uses TRBV27 with TRBJ2-1; weak D call: TRBD2 (7 bases). Germline V CDR1 and CDR2: MNHEY, SMNVEV (reference sequence). V lost 3 bases, J lost 4 bases, and 19 bases lay in between. The CDR3 has 17 amino acids. CDR3 DNA sequence: TGTGCCAGCAGTTTCTATGGGGGCGGGAGTTCTTACAATGAGCAGTTCTTC. Encoded protein: CASSFYGGGSSYNEQFF.

The V gene is TRBV29-1, the J gene TRBJ1-2; 8 bases line up with TRBD1. The CDR3 is 14 residues long. V shed 7 bases and J 0 bases; nucleotides not matched to a gene: 7. Looked up from germline, CDR1 is SQVTM and CDR2 is ANQGSEA. The CDR3 DNA reads TGCAGCGGTGGACAGGGAGATGCTAACTATGGCTACACCTTC. Translation gives CSGGQGDANYGYTF.

This sequence joins TRBV14 and TRBJ2-5; TRBD2 aligns across 13 bases. The J segment lost 0 bases and the V segment lost 4 bases, leaving 11 bases of the junction unmatched. The CDR3 spans 19 residues. CDR1 and CDR2 from the germline V gene are SGHDN and FVKESK. The CDR3, as DNA: TGTGCCAGCAGCCCACCCGAGGGGACTAGCGGGACGTACCAAGAGACCCAGTACTTC. Amino acid sequence: CASSPPEGTSGTYQETQYF. Variable domain in full (rest from reference TRBV14 and TRBJ2-5): EAGVTQFPSHSVIEKGQTVTLRCDPISGHDNLYWYRRVMGKEIKFLLHFVKESKQDESGMPNNRFLAERTGGTYSTLKVQPAELEDSGVYFCASSPPEGTSGTYQETQYFGPGTRLLVL.

This clone was detected a few times. V and J are TRBV19 and TRBJ1-1; 8 bases match TRBD1. The CDR3 runs 14 residues. Trimming removed 5 bases from V and 4 bases from J; junction bases left unmatched: 6. Germline V gives CDR1 LNHDA, CDR2 SQIVND (reference sequence). The CDR3, as DNA: TGTGCCAGTAGTTTGACAGGGGCTGTCACTGAAGCTTTCTTT. This sequence encodes CASSLTGAVTEAFF.

The V and J genes are TRBV29-1 and TRBJ1-5, with D maybe TRBD1 (5 bases). V gave up 7 bases and J gave up 6 bases, with 16 bases separating them. The CDR3 spans 13 residues. CDR1 is SQVTM, CDR2 ANQGSEA, per germline. The CDR3 sequence is CSALAGFSQPQHF. The CDR3 DNA reads as TGCAGCGCCTTGGCAGGGTTCAGTCAGCCCCAGCATTTT.

CDR3 sequence reads: CSVALQETQYF. The CDR3 region has the DNA TGCAGCGTTGCACTTCAAGAGACCCAGTACTTC. The rearrangement joins TRBV29-1 to TRBJ2-5; no reliable D call. The length of the CDR3 is 11 residues. The V end lost 4 bases, the J end lost 2 bases, and 5 bases lay between the germline ends. Germline CDR1 reads SQVTM; CDR2 reads ANQGSEA.

This clone was seen a few times. This chain links TRBV5-6 with TRBJ2-6; 8 nucleotides match TRBD2. The CDR3 contains 16 residues. The germline CDR1 and CDR2 sequences are SGHDT and YYEEEE. The J segment lost 0 bases and the V segment lost 6 bases, leaving 5 bases of the junction unmatched. CDR3 DNA: TGTGCCAGCACCCCGGGAGGGGGCTCTGGGGCCAACGTCCTGACTTTC. It specifies CASTPGGGSGANVLTF.

The V gene is TRBV30, the J gene TRBJ2-5, with D possibly matching TRBD1 (5 bases). The ends were cut back, 4 bases at V and 2 bases at J, with 11 bases in the middle. This CDR3 region has 13 residues. In germline, CDR1 is GTSNPN, CDR2 SVGIG (reference sequence). CDR3 nucleotides: TGTGCCTGGACAGGGAAAAAGCAAGAGACCCAGTACTTC. Its protein product is CAWTGKKQETQYF.